This T cell receptor (beta chain) is drawn from a study of OX40 agonist ivuxolimab in advanced cancers. Background on the study: Ivuxolimab is an agonistic anti-OX40 (CD134) antibody, and patients were treated with it. The study, taken as a whole, reports: Among the least clonally expanded were partial responders at 0.1-3.0 mg/kg.

Turning to this clone: Its target is not known.

Per germline, CDR1 MGHRA and CDR2 YSYEKL. With 1 base removed from V and 4 bases from J, the gap between germline ends came to 10 bases. The CDR3 totals 15 residues. Data came from immunoSEQ multiplex PCR; TCRdb stores just in-frame clones and leaves some out. The table includes fewer than 45,000 clones, around nine tenths detected once. This TCR was sampled from an adult with an advanced solid tumor such as melanoma, head and neck, liver or kidney cancer. The chain couples TRBV4-1 to TRBJ2-2, with a tentative D call TRBD2 (6 bases). The starting material was CD4+ or CD8+ T cells sorted from blood, obtained in a trial of the OX40 agonist ivuxolimab. CDR3: CASSQGGGFTGELFF. The CDR3, as DNA: TGCGCCAGCAGCCAAGGTGGGGGGTTCACCGGGGAGCTGTTTTTT.